The clone carrying this TCR beta chain showed up just once. Antigen specificity is unknown. This specimen belongs to a study of OX40 agonist ivuxolimab in advanced cancers. Study outcomes and limitations: Researchers report that CD8+ T cells had, on average, more expanded clones than CD4+.

Method: immunoSEQ multiplex PCR; TCRdb's copy keeps in-frame clones and lacks some. The sample records 65,000 to 95,000 clones, around 80% being singletons. This CDR3 is built from 13 residues. Trimming took 4 bases from V and 1 from J, leaving 7 bases between them. From germline, CDR1 is SGHTA and CDR2 FQGTGA. The gene calls are TRBV7-3 and TRBJ1-1; no definite D call. The sample in question was CD4+ or CD8+ T cells sorted from blood, obtained in a trial of the OX40 agonist ivuxolimab. This sequence was found in an adult with an advanced solid tumor such as melanoma, head and neck, liver or kidney cancer. CDR3 in amino acids: CASSSGWNTEAFF. The CDR3 region has the DNA TGTGCCAGCAGCTCGGGGTGGAACACTGAAGCTTTCTTT.